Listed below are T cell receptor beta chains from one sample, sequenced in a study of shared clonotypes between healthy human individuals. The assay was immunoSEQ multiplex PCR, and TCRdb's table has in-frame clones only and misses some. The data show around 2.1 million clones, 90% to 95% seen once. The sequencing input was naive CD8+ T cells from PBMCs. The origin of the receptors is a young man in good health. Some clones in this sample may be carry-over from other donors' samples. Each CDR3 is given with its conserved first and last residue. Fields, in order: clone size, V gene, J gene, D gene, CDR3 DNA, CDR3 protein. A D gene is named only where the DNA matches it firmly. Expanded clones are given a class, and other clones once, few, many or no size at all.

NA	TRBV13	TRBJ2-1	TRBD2	TGTGCCAGCAGCTTTACTAGCGGATCCTACAATGAGCAGTTCTTC	CASSFTSGSYNEQFF
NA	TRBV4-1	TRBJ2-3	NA	TGCGCCAGCAGCCAAGTCGCAGATACGCAGTATTTT	CASSQVADTQYF
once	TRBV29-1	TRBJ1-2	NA	TGCAGCGTTGAATTAACAGCAAACTATGGCTACACCTTC	CSVELTANYGYTF
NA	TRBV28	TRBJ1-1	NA	TGTGCCAGCAGTCAAAAACCCGAGACAGTTTTTCCTGAAGCTTTCTTT	CASSQKPETVFPEAFF
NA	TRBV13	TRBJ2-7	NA	TGTGCCAGCAGCTTTCCCGGGCTTTCCCACGAGCAGTACTTC	CASSFPGLSHEQYF
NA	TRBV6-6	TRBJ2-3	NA	TGTGCCAGCAGTTACGGCCTGCGGGATACGCAGTATTTT	CASSYGLRDTQYF
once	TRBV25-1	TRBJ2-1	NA	TGTGCCAGCAGTGCCGTGGGGGGCTCCTACAATGAGCAGTTCTTC	CASSAVGGSYNEQFF
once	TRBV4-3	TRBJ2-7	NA	TGCGCCAGCAGCCAAGCGGGTTGGGCGGGATCAGAGGAGCAGTACTTC	CASSQAGWAGSEEQYF
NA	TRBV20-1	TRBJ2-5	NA	TGCAGTGCTCGGGACTGGGAGACCCAGTACTTC	CSARDWETQYF
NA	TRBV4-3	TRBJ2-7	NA	TGCGCCAGCAGCCAAGATCGGCAGTCCTACGAGCAGTACTTC	CASSQDRQSYEQYF
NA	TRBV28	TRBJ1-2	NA	TGTGCCAGCAGTTTGGGGGCGGGACAACCTAACTATGGCTACACCTTC	CASSLGAGQPNYGYTF
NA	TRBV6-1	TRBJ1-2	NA	TGTGCCAGCAGTGAAGAGACGACACCCGTCTATGGCTACACCTTC	CASSEETTPVYGYTF
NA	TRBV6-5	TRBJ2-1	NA	TGTGCCAGCAGTTACCAGCCGTCCTCCTACAATGAGCAGTTCTTC	CASSYQPSSYNEQFF
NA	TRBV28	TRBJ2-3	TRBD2	TGTGCCAGCAGTTGGACATTAGCGGGAGAAGCAGATACGCAGTATTTT	CASSWTLAGEADTQYF
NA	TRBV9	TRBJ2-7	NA	TGTGCCAGCAGCGTATACGACAGCTCCTACGAGCAGTACTTC	CASSVYDSSYEQYF
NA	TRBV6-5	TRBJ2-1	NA	TGTGCCAGCAGCTCGACCTACAATGAGCAGTTCTTC	CASSSTYNEQFF
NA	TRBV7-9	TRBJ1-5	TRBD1	TGTGCCAGCGGACAGGGGGAAGATCAGCCCCAGCATTTT	CASGQGEDQPQHF
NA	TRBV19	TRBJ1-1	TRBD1	TGTGCCAGCACGGGACAGGGACGGAACACTGAAGCTTTCTTT	CASTGQGRNTEAFF
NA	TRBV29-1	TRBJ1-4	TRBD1	TGCAGCGTTGATATTCTAGCTCAGGGGGCCGCAACTAATGAAAAACTGTTTTTT	CSVDILAQGAATNEKLFF
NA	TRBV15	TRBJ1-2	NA	TGTGCCACCTCGATCCAGGTTAACTATGGCTACACCTTC	CATSIQVNYGYTF
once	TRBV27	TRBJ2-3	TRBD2	TGTGCCAGCAGTTTTTTCCCTAGCGGGGACCGCACAGATACGCAGTATTTT	CASSFFPSGDRTDTQYF
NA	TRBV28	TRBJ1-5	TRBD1	TGTGCCAGCAGTTTATTCATGGGACAGGGACTCAATCAGCCCCAGCATTTT	CASSLFMGQGLNQPQHF
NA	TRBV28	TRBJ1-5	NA	TGTGCCAGCAGGAAGCCCCCCGAGAATCAGCCCCAGCATTTT	CASRKPPENQPQHF
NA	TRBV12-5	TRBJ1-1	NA	TGTGCTAGTGGTTTGTCGCGGGACACTGAAGCTTTCTTT	CASGLSRDTEAFF
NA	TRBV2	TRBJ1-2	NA	TGTGCCAGCAGTGACGGTGGAGCGGATAACTATGGCTACACCTTC	CASSDGGADNYGYTF
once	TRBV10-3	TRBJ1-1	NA	TGTGCCATCAGTGAGCCGGGGACACTGAACACTGAAGCTTTCTTT	CAISEPGTLNTEAFF
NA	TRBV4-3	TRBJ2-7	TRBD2	TGCGCCAGCAGCCAAGAGTGGGATAAGGAGCGGGACCCCTACGAGCAGTACTTC	CASSQEWDKERDPYEQYF
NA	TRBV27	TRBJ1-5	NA	TGTGCCAGCAGTTTAGTGGGGCCCAATCAGCCCCAGCATTTT	CASSLVGPNQPQHF
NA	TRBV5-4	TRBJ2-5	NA	TGTGCCAGCAGCTTCACGGGACCGCAAGAGACCCAGTACTTC	CASSFTGPQETQYF
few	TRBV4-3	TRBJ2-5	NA	TGCGCCAGCAGCCAGGGACTTAAGCGGGAGACCCAGTACTTC	CASSQGLKRETQYF
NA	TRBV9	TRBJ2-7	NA	TGTGCCAGCAGCATAAACAGCTACGAGCAGTACTTC	CASSINSYEQYF
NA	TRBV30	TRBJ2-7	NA	TGTGCCTGCGCCAAGAACGAGCAGTACTTC	CACAKNEQYF
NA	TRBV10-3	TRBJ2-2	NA	TGTGCAACCCGGGATTGGGCCAGCACCGGGGAGCTGTTTTTT	CATRDWASTGELFF
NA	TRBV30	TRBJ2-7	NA	TGTGCCTCCCGCGCGGGGACTGCCGGGGAGCAGTACTTC	CASRAGTAGEQYF
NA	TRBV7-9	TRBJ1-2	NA	TGTGCCAGCAGCTTACGCCGGGACACGGATGGCTACACCTTC	CASSLRRDTDGYTF
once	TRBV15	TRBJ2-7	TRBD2	TGTGCCACCAGCAGAGATATGACTAGCGGAACCTACGAGCAGTACTTC	CATSRDMTSGTYEQYF
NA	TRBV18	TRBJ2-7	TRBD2	TGTGCCAGCTCACCACCGGGAGGGGCCGGGTGGGAGCAGTACTTC	CASSPPGGAGWEQYF
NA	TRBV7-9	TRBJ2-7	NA	TGTGCCAGCACCCCCGGAGAAAATCCCTACGAGCAGTACTTC	CASTPGENPYEQYF
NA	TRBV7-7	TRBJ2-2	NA	TGTGCCAGCAGCTTACAGGGTCGGTCCGGGGAGCTGTTTTTT	CASSLQGRSGELFF
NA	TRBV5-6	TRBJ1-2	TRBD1	TGTGCCAGCAGCATGACAGGGGAGGAGTACTATGGCTACACCTTC	CASSMTGEEYYGYTF
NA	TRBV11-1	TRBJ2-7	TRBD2	TGTGCCAGCAGCCAACGCGGACTAGCGGTCGGCTACGAGCAGTACTTC	CASSQRGLAVGYEQYF